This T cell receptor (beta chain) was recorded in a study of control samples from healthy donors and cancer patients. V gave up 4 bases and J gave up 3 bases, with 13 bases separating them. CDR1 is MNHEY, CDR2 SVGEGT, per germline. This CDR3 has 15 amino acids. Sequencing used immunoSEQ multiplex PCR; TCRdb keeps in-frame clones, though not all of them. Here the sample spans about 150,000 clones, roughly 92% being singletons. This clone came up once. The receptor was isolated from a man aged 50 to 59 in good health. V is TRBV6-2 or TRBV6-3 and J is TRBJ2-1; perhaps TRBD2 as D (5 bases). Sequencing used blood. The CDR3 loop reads CASSSSRTYYNEQFF. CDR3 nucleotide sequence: TGTGCCAGCAGTTCTTCAAGGACTTACTACAATGAGCAGTTCTTC.